Presented here are 16 T cell receptor beta chains from one specimen sequenced in a study of identical twins. TCRdb redid the calling of the 5' RACE reads with MiXCR, one entry per CDR3 protein. The sample gives 250,000 or so distinct CDR3 sequences, approximately 7.3% of which show up once; less than 6.5% is in the top ten. The same data also went into a second study, on yellow fever vaccine responses in identical twins.

Sequenced material: CD8+ T cells sorted from blood. These receptors came from a young woman in good health.

The chain recombines TRBV14 with TRBJ2-1, with TRBD2 matching 7 bases. Germline trimming cut 6 bases from V and 5 bases from J; bases unmatched to any gene: 19. Per the germline V gene, CDR1 is SGHDN and CDR2 is FVKESK. There are 18 residues in the CDR3. In DNA form, the CDR3 reads TGTGCCAGCAGTCAGCATCGGGCGGGGGACTACCTTCACAATGAGCAGTTCTTC. Its protein product is CASSQHRAGDYLHNEQFF.

A word on this clonotype: A read error may produce the germline difference seen at one junction end. The chain joins TRBV11-2 to TRBJ2-5, with 8 bases that match TRBD1. Germline V gene sequence: CDR1 SGHAT, CDR2 FQNNGV. This CDR3 has 15 residues. CDR3 sequence (DNA): TGTGCCAGCAGCCTAGAACTGACAGGGGAAGAGACCCAGTACTTC. This codes for CASSLELTGEETQYF.

This clonotype was seen more than once but under ten times. The V and J genes are TRBV10-1 and TRBJ2-3; tentative D call: TRBD2 (6 bases). The CDR3 contains 15 residues. The germline CDR1 and CDR2 sequences are WNHNN and SYGVQD (reference sequence). Trimming cost V 3 bases and J 2 bases, with 12 bases left between them. Here the CDR3 reads CASSDRDLATDTQYF. CDR3 coding DNA: TGCGCCAGCAGTGACCGGGACTTAGCCACAGATACGCAGTATTTT.

This clonotype was counted many times. This chain connects TRBV10-2 to TRBJ1-1; unclear D gene. The length of the CDR3 is 12 residues. Germline CDR1 and CDR2: WSHSY and SAAADI. Trimming removed 10 bases from V and 3 bases from J, with 12 bases in between. The CDR3 DNA follows: TGCGCCACCCGACTCGGGGACACTGAAGCTTTCTTT. Amino acid sequence: CATRLGDTEAFF.

In this sample, this clonotype turned up many times. The chain uses TRBV4-1 and TRBJ2-1, with D unclear. With 0 bases removed from V and 0 bases from J, the gap between germline ends came to 12 bases. The CDR3 sequence is 17 residues long. Germline V CDR1 and CDR2: MGHRA, YSYEKL. In nucleotides, the CDR3 is TGCGCCAGCAGCCAAGAGAGGCAGCTAACCTCCTACAATGAGCAGTTCTTC. It encodes CASSQERQLTSYNEQFF.

The gene calls are TRBV7-6 and TRBJ2-1, with D perhaps TRBD1 (6 bases). This CDR3 is 13 amino acids long. The V end was cut by 11 bases, the J end by 7 bases, with 18 bases between. The germline V gene has CDR1 SGHVS and CDR2 FNYEAQ. CDR3 DNA sequence: TGTGCCGTGGGGGCAGGGCTAAGGAATGAGCAGTTCTTC. It yields the protein CAVGAGLRNEQFF.

The table lists this clonotype with a few counts. This chain connects TRBV7-9 to TRBJ1-2; D ambiguous. The CDR3 totals 14 residues. Trimming shortened V by 5 bases and J by 1 base, and 11 bases separated the two germline ends. Germline CDR1 reads SEHNR; CDR2 reads FQNEAQ (reference sequence). CDR3 sequence reads: CASSGENHNYGYTF. Written as DNA, the CDR3 is TGTGCCAGCAGCGGAGAGAATCATAACTATGGCTACACCTTC. Variable domain in full (rest from reference TRBV7-9 and TRBJ1-2): DTGVSQNPRHKITKRGQNVTFRCDPISEHNRLYWYRQTLGQGPEFLTYFQNEAQLEKSRLLSDRFSAERPKGSFSTLEIQRTEQGDSAMYLCASSGENHNYGYTFGSGTRLTVV.

This clonotype has a count of ten or more. This sequence joins TRBV24-1 and TRBJ2-1; D unresolved. Germline CDR1 is KGHDR and CDR2 is SFDVKD. V gave up 1 base and J gave up 4 bases, with 4 bases separating them. This CDR3 has 13 residues. This chain's CDR3 is CATSDLRYNEQFF. In nucleotides, the CDR3 is TGTGCCACCAGTGATTTACGGTACAATGAGCAGTTCTTC.

The table lists this clonotype with a few counts. The chain has TRBV27 and TRBJ2-2, with D perhaps matching TRBD2 (5 bases). Germline CDR1 reads MNHEY; CDR2 reads SMNVEV (reference sequence). Trimming cost V 3 bases and J 6 bases, with 11 bases left between them. CDR3 length: 14 amino acids. CDR3 region: CASSFWLAPGELFF. The CDR3 DNA reads TGTGCCAGCAGTTTTTGGCTAGCCCCCGGGGAGCTGTTTTTT.

About this clonotype: An end of the junction does not agree with germline; a read error may underlie this. This chain uses TRBV20-1 with TRBJ2-2, with D perhaps TRBD2 (5 bases). The CDR3 has 16 amino acids. CDR1 DFQATT and CDR2 SNEGSKA come from the germline V gene (reference sequence). The CDR3 bases are TGCTGTGCTAGTCCCCTTAGGGAGAAGAACACCGGGGAGCTGTTTTTT. Protein sequence: CCASPLREKNTGELFF.

This clonotype has at least ten counts. The rearrangement joins TRBV29-1 to TRBJ2-1, with 13 nucleotides matching TRBD2. This CDR3 has 14 amino acids. From germline, CDR1 is SQVTM and CDR2 ANQGSEA. With 4 bases clipped from V and 8 bases from J, the junction kept 5 bases outside the gene matches. This chain's CDR3 is CSVAGTSGIDEQFF. The CDR3 DNA reads TGCAGCGTTGCCGGGACTAGCGGGATCGATGAGCAGTTCTTC.

At least ten counts were recorded for this clonotype. V gene TRBV20-1 combines with J gene TRBJ2-1; maybe TRBD1 (5 bases). Trimming took 6 bases from V and 8 from J, leaving 29 bases between them. This CDR3 comprises 17 residues. Germline CDR1 is DFQATT and CDR2 is SNEGSKA (reference sequence). Written as DNA, the CDR3 is TGCAGTGCCACACACGCAGGGATTACCCAAATAGCCGATGAGCAGTTCTTC. It is translated as CSATHAGITQIADEQFF.

This clonotype was recorded many times. The CDR3 reads CASSPNTGTHPYNEQFF. The CDR3 bases are TGTGCCAGCAGCCCTAACACCGGGACTCATCCCTACAATGAGCAGTTCTTC. This rearrangement joins TRBV9 to TRBJ2-1; possible D gene TRBD2, 6 bases. V shed 4 bases and J shed 2 bases, with 19 bases lying between them. The germline gives CDR1 SGDLS, CDR2 YYNGEE. The CDR3 has 17 amino acids.

This clonotype was picked up many times. Here the CDR3 reads CASSQWVGAQETQYF. The CDR3 nucleotides read TGTGCCAGCAGCCAGTGGGTCGGGGCCCAAGAGACCCAGTACTTC. The chain joins TRBV14 to TRBJ2-5; D could derive from TRBD1 or TRBD2 (5 bases each). V was cut by 3 bases and J by 1 base, with 12 bases left in between. Germline V gene data show CDR1 as SGHDN and CDR2 as FVKESK. This CDR3 is 15 amino acids long.

V gene TRBV5-1 combines with J gene TRBJ2-3; D gene ambiguous. The tail of the sequence fits TRBJ1-5 better, so the J call may be wrong. CDR1 is SGHRS, CDR2 YFSETQ, per germline. This CDR3 has 11 amino acids. CDR3 residues: CASRDTYTQHF. In DNA, the CDR3 is TGCGCCAGCAGAGATACGTATACGCAGCATTTT.

This clonotype was picked up many times. The gene calls are TRBV7-9 and TRBJ2-1; 9 bases are a match to TRBD1. In germline, CDR1 is SEHNR, CDR2 FQNEAQ (reference sequence). Trimming at V came to 7 bases and at J to 0 bases, leaving 10 bases not matched to a gene. The CDR3 loop spans 17 amino acids. The DNA of the CDR3 is TGTGCCAGCATCCCGCCCGGGACAGGGAGCTCCTACAATGAGCAGTTCTTC. Protein product: CASIPPGTGSSYNEQFF.